This paragraph covers one T cell receptor (beta chain) sequence. Its antigen is undetermined. Germline V lookup: CDR1 SEHNR, CDR2 FQNEAQ (reference sequence). The V and J ends lost 3 bases and 1 base respectively, with 9 bases between them. The CDR3 loop spans 14 amino acids. The sample comes from a study of vaccination effects on CD4 cells after COVID-19. Here immunoSEQ multiplex PCR was the method, and the copy in TCRdb shows in-frame clones only, minus some. The data contain tens of thousands of clones, around 75% of them singletons. Before sequencing took place, the ViraFEST assay used viral peptide pools to expand antigen-specific CD4+ T cells. Isolating CD4+ T cells followed 9 to 11 days of culture. Vaccine recipients had no previous SARS-CoV-2 infection; their nucleocapsid antibodies were negative. On day 3 and again on day 7, half the medium was replaced with IL-2 medium.

V usage is TRBV7-9 and J usage is TRBJ1-1; TRBD1 might be the D (5 bases). This TCR derives from a human donor who received a COVID-19 vaccine. The specimen comprised CD4+ T cells from PBMCs cultured with HCoV-OC43 spike peptides, sampled before COVID-19 vaccination. Subset reported: HCoV-OC43 spike overlapping peptide pool stimulation. The CDR3 here is CASSFGGENTEAFF. CDR3 nucleotide sequence: TGTGCCAGCAGCTTTGGAGGGGAGAACACTGAAGCTTTCTTT.